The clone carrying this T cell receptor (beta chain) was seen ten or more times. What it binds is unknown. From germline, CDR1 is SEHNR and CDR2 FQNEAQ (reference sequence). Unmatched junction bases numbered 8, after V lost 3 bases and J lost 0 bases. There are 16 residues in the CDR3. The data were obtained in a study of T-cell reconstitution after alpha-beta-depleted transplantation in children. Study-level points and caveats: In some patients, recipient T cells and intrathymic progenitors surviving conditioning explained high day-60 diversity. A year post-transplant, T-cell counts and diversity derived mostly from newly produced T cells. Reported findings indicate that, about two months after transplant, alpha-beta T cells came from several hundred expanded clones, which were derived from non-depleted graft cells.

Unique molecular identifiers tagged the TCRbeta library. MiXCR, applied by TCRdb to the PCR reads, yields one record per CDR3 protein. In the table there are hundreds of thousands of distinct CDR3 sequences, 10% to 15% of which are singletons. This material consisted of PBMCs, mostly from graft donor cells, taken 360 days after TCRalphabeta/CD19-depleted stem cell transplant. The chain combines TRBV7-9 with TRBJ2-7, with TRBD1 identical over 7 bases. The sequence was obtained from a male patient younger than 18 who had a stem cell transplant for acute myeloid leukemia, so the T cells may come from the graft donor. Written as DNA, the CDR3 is TGTGCCAGCAGCTTCCCAAACAGGGGAAACTCCTACGAGCAGTACTTC. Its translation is CASSFPNRGNSYEQYF.